Included here is one T cell receptor beta chain sequence, with context. Its antigen is not identified. This specimen comes from a study of graft-versus-host responses after intestinal transplantation. About the study: Isolated intestinal, liver-intestinal, or multivisceral transplants had been given to the recipients. Recipients uniformly received anti-thymocyte globulin induction, followed by tacrolimus and steroids for 3 to 4 years. General study points: High graft-versus-host to host-versus-graft T cell clonal ratios marked allografts of patients with graft-donor macrochimerism. Some GvH clones appeared in ileal mucosa or blood before recipient bone marrow.

Only in-frame clones appear in the TCRdb table, and some are missing; sequencing was by immunoSEQ multiplex PCR. Among approximately 10,000 clones, roughly 90% were seen once, and the ten largest hold around 5.2%. Intraepithelial and lamina propria lymphocytes were freed from processed graft tissue. The specimen comprised ileum tissue, sampled less than 850 days after intestinal transplantation. The TCR was taken from a human patient who received an intestinal transplant, so some T cells may come from the graft donor.

CDR3 DNA sequence: TGTGCCAGCAGCTTAGAGGTGGGGGGCCTGGGGGAGCTGTTTTTT. Amino acids: CASSLEVGGLGELFF. The chain carries TRBV7-2 and TRBJ2-2; D tentatively reads TRBD1 or TRBD2 (6 bases each). The length of the CDR3 is 15 residues. V was pared by 1 base and J by 8 bases, with 14 bases between. The germline CDR1 and CDR2 sequences are SGHTA and FQGNSA.